The rows below give T cell receptor beta chains drawn from one sample of a study of Tregs in tolerant kidney transplant recipients. The method was immunoSEQ multiplex PCR; TCRdb's version includes in-frame clones alone and lacks a portion of them. This table has some 250,000 clones, roughly 84% appearing once. Sequencing was performed on CD4+ T cells from blood. Receptor source: a human donor in good health. CDR3s include the opening cysteine and the closing phenylalanine or tryptophan. Each record gives: clone size, J gene, D gene, V gene, CDR3 DNA, CDR3 protein. A D gene is named only where the DNA matches it firmly. Size is stated for part of the rows, as once, few or many counts, or as a class when the clone is expanded.

.,TRBJ2-7,TRBD1,TRBV6-1,TGTGCCAGCCGACAGTTCAGGGGGCAGCTCGGCGAGCAGTACTTC,CASRQFRGQLGEQYF
.,TRBJ2-3,TRBD2,TRBV25-1,TGTGCCAGCACTTTAGCGGGAGCCCCAGATACGCAGTATTTT,CASTLAGAPDTQYF
once,TRBJ2-7,TRBD2,TRBV6-1,TGTGCCAGCGGCTGGGGGGGGAACTACGAGCAGTACTTC,CASGWGGNYEQYF
.,TRBJ1-2,TRBD1,TRBV7-2,TGTGCCAGCAGCCAAGGACAGGGTAGTGATTATGGCTACACCTTC,CASSQGQGSDYGYTF
.,TRBJ1-2,.,TRBV29-1,TGCAGCGTCGGGATGGGGATGGAGGGGTCCTACTATGGCTACACCTTC,CSVGMGMEGSYYGYTF
.,TRBJ1-5,TRBD1,TRBV2,TGTGCCAGCAGTAGCGACAGGGTTGGAAATCAGCCCCAGCATTTT,CASSSDRVGNQPQHF
.,TRBJ2-1,TRBD2,TRBV4-1,TGCGCCAGCAGCCAAGCAGCGGGGGTTTACAATGAGCAGTTCTTC,CASSQAAGVYNEQFF
many,TRBJ1-3,.,TRBV14,TGTGCCAGCAGCCAAAAAACCGGGACACTTGGAAACACCATATATTTT,CASSQKTGTLGNTIYF
.,TRBJ1-1,TRBD1,TRBV19,TGTGCCAGTAAGGGACAGCTGAACACTGAAGCTTTCTTT,CASKGQLNTEAFF
.,TRBJ2-1,.,TRBV9,TGTGCCAGCAGCGTAGCTTCGGACGGCAAAAGAGGGGCCTACAATGAGCAGTTCTTC,CASSVASDGKRGAYNEQFF
.,TRBJ2-3,.,TRBV7-9,TGTGCCAGCAGCTTAGAGGGGTGGCGAGATACGCAGTATTTT,CASSLEGWRDTQYF
.,TRBJ2-2,TRBD1,TRBV6-5,TGTGCCAGCAGTCTGGACAGGGGGCGCATCGGGGAGCTGTTTTTT,CASSLDRGRIGELFF
.,TRBJ2-3,.,TRBV5-6,TGTGCCAGCAGCTCCCGCCGGGGACGCCTCGAGGGTACGCAGTATTTT,CASSSRRGRLEGTQYF
.,TRBJ2-3,TRBD2,TRBV30,TGTGCCTGGAGTCGGGGACTAGCGGGGAGCACAGATACGCAGTATTTT,CAWSRGLAGSTDTQYF
.,TRBJ1-5,.,TRBV6-5,TGTGCCAGCAGGCAGGGGACGGATCAGCCCCAGCATTTT,CASRQGTDQPQHF
.,TRBJ1-1,.,TRBV4-1,TGCGCCAGCAGCCTGACTCTCGGTACAGGAAACACTGAAGCTTTCTTT,CASSLTLGTGNTEAFF
.,TRBJ2-6,.,TRBV4-2,TGTGCCAGCAGCCAAGATAATGGACCAGGGGCTGGGGCCAACGTCCTGACTTTC,CASSQDNGPGAGANVLTF
.,TRBJ2-3,TRBD2,TRBV6-4,TGTGCCAGCAGGGCGGGGGGCTCCACAGATACGCAGTATTTT,CASRAGGSTDTQYF
.,TRBJ1-1,.,TRBV18,TGTGCCAGCTCACGAAGCCGTCAGGGGCTAGTTACTGAAGCTTTCTTT,CASSRSRQGLVTEAFF
.,TRBJ2-2,.,TRBV29-1,TGCAGCGTTGAAGGAATAGGCGGCTCCGGGGAGCTGTTTTTT,CSVEGIGGSGELFF
.,TRBJ1-2,TRBD1,TRBV5-5,TGTGCCAGCAGCTCTCTTATCTCGACAGGGCCAATCTATGGCTACACCTTC,CASSSLISTGPIYGYTF
few,TRBJ1-1,.,TRBV18,TGTGCCAGCTCACCGCGGAGGGACTTGAACACTGAAGCTTTCTTT,CASSPRRDLNTEAFF
.,TRBJ2-5,.,TRBV6-1,TGTGCCAGCAGTGAAGCGCTTTACGAGACCCAGTACTTC,CASSEALYETQYF
.,TRBJ2-3,.,TRBV7-9,TGTGCCAGCAGCTTAAGTCGATCAGGGCCCACAGATACGCAGTATTTT,CASSLSRSGPTDTQYF
.,TRBJ1-2,.,TRBV30,TGTGCCTGGAGTGTAGGGCCCTATGGCTACACCTTC,CAWSVGPYGYTF
.,TRBJ2-5,.,TRBV5-1,TGCGCCAGCAGCTTGGGTCCCGGGCGGGACCAAGAGACCCAGTACTTC,CASSLGPGRDQETQYF
.,TRBJ2-5,TRBD2,TRBV5-4,TGTGCCAGCAGCCCTCGGGCTAGCGGGGAGACCCAGTACTTC,CASSPRASGETQYF
.,TRBJ1-1,TRBD1,TRBV18,TGTGCCAGCTCACGGGGGGACAGGGCGAACACTGAAGCTTTCTTT,CASSRGDRANTEAFF
.,TRBJ2-2,.,TRBV5-8,TGTGCCAGCAGTCGATTATACGGGGAGCTGTTTTTT,CASSRLYGELFF
few,TRBJ1-3,.,TRBV4-2,TGTGCCAGCAGCCAAGTTGGGGACTCTGGAAACACCATATATTTT,CASSQVGDSGNTIYF
.,TRBJ1-2,TRBD1,TRBV7-2,TGTGCCAGCAGCCGAGGAGGGACAGGGGGCGCATACGGCTACACCTTC,CASSRGGTGGAYGYTF
.,TRBJ2-1,.,TRBV13,TGTGCCAGCAGCTTCGGGACACTTTACAATGAGCAGTTCTTC,CASSFGTLYNEQFF
.,TRBJ1-5,TRBD1,TRBV6-1,TGTGCCAGCATGGGACAGGCGGGGGGCAATCAGCCCCAGCATTTT,CASMGQAGGNQPQHF
.,TRBJ2-3,TRBD2,TRBV10-3,TGTGCCATCAGTGAAGGCGGGGGGTTCACAGATACGCAGTATTTT,CAISEGGGFTDTQYF
.,TRBJ2-7,.,TRBV7-6,TGTGCCAGCAGCTTTGGTAAGACCTACGAGCAGTACTTC,CASSFGKTYEQYF
.,TRBJ1-3,.,TRBV6-5,TGTGCCAGCACCGCAAGCTATTCTGGAAACACCATATATTTT,CASTASYSGNTIYF
.,TRBJ1-1,.,TRBV4-1,TGCGCCAGCAGCCAAGGGACGGCCCGCGCTACTGGAGCTTTCTTT,CASSQGTARATGAFF
.,TRBJ1-2,TRBD1,TRBV27,TGTGCCAGCAGACGACAGGGGGAGTATGGCTACACCTTC,CASRRQGEYGYTF
.,TRBJ2-1,TRBD1,TRBV6-6,TGTGCCAGCTCCAGACAGGGGGCCTCCTACAATGAGCAGTTCTTC,CASSRQGASYNEQFF
.,TRBJ2-1,.,TRBV5-4,TGTGCCAGCAGCTCCGGATGGAATGAGCAGTTCTTC,CASSSGWNEQFF
.,TRBJ1-6,.,TRBV7-9,TGTGCCAGCAGCCGATTAGGGGCAGCTCCTTATTCACCCCTCCACTTT,CASSRLGAAPYSPLHF